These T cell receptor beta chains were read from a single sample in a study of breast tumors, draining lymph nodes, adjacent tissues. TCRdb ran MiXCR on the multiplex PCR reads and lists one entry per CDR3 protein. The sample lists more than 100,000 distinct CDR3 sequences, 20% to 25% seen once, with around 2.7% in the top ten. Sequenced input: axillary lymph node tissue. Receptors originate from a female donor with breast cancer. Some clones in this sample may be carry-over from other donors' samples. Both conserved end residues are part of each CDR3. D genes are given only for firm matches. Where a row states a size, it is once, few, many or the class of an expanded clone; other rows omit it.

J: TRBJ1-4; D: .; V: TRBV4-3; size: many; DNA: TGCGCCAGCAGCCAAGATTACAGTACCAATGAAAAACTGTTTTTT; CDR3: CASSQDYSTNEKLFF
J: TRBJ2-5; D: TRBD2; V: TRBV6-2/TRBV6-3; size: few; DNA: TGTGCCAGCAGCCGACTAGCGGGGGTTTACTTC; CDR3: CASSRLAGVYF
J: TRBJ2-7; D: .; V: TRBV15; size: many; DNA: TGTGCCACCAGCAGAGGTAAAGGACAGAGCTCCTACGAGCAGTACTTC; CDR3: CATSRGKGQSSYEQYF
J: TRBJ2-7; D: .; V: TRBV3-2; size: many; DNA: TGTGCCAGCAGCCGCTGCGAGCAGTACTTC; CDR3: CASSRCEQYF
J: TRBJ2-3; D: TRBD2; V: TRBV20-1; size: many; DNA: TGCAGTGCTAGAGCGCCGCTAGCGGGAGGGCCCCGTGGCACAGATACGCAGTATTTT; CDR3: CSARAPLAGGPRGTDTQYF
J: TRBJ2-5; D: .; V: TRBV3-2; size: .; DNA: TGTGCCAGCAACCAACCCTCCCGGACAGGCGGGGAGACCCAGCACTTC; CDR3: CASNQPSRTGGETQHF
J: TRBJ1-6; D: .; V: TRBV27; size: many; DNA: TGTGCCAGCAGTTCAACTTCGGTGGGAGGTAATTCACCCCTCCACTTT; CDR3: CASSSTSVGGNSPLHF
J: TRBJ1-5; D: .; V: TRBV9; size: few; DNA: TGTGCCAGCAGCGTTAACCATGAGGGGGGGGGGCGTCAGCCCCAGCATTTT; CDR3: CASSVNHEGGGRQPQHF
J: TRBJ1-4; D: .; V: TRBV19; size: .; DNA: TGTGCCAGTAGTAATTCCGGGGGCCGTAATGAAAAACTGTTTTTT; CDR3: CASSNSGGRNEKLFF
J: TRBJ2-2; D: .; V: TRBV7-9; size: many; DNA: TGTGCCAGCAGCCTAGGACAGAACACCGGGGAGCTGTTTTTT; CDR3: CASSLGQNTGELFF
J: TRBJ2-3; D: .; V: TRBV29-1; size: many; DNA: TGCAGCGTTGAATCGGGAGCTGATACGCAGTATTTT; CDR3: CSVESGADTQYF
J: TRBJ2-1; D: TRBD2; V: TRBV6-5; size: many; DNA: TGTGCCAGCAGTCAATCCGGGACTAGCGGGAAAAGTGAGCAGTTCTTC; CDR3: CASSQSGTSGKSEQFF
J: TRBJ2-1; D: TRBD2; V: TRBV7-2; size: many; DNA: TGTGCCAGCAGCCGGGGGGTTAGCCAGGAGCAGTTCTTC; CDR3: CASSRGVSQEQFF
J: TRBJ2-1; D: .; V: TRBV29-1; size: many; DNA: TGCAGCGTAACCTTAGTGCAGCTAACCGATGAGCAGTTCTTC; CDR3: CSVTLVQLTDEQFF
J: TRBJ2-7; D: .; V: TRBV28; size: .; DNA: TGTGCCAGCAGTCGAACCAGTCTTCCTCGGGACGAGCAGTACTTC; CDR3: CASSRTSLPRDEQYF
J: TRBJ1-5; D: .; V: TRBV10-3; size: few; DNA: TGTGCCATCAGAGATGAGGATAGCAATCAGCCCCAGCATTTT; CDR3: CAIRDEDSNQPQHF
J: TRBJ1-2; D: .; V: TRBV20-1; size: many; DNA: TGCAGTGCTAGCGGGACTAAGAACAACTATGGCTACACCTTC; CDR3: CSASGTKNNYGYTF
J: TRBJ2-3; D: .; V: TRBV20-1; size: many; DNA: TGCAGTGCTAGTCCGGGAGTGGAGGATACGCAGTATTTT; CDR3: CSASPGVEDTQYF
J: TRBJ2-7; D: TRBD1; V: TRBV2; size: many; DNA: TGTGCCAGCACCCGGGACAGGGGCTACGAGCAGTACTTC; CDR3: CASTRDRGYEQYF
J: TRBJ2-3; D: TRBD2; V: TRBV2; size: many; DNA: TGTGCCAGCAGTTCGATGACTAGCGGGGGCACAGATACGCAGTATTTT; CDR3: CASSSMTSGGTDTQYF
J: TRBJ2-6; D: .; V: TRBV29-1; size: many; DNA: TGCAGCGTTGCTTTAAGCTCTGGGGCCAACGTCCTGACTTTC; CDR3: CSVALSSGANVLTF
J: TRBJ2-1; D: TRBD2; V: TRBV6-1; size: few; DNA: TGTGCCAGCAGCCAAGGGGTCACCTTAGCGGGAGTACCCTTC; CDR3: CASSQGVTLAGVPF
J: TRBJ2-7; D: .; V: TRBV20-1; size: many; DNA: TGCAGCGGAGGGAGCAGGGGGACCCACGAGCAGTACTTC; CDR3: CSGGSRGTHEQYF
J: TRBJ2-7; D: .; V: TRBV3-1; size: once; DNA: TGTGCCAGTAGCCAAGATGGGCTGTACGCCTACGAGCAGTACTTC; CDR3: CASSQDGLYAYEQYF
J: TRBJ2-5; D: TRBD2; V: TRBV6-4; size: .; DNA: TGTGCCAGCAGTGGAGGGACTAGCGGGAGGTTCCAAGAGACCCAGTACTTC; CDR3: CASSGGTSGRFQETQYF
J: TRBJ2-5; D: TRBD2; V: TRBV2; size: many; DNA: TGTGCCAGCAGTGAAGCGCCGGGACTACTCGGGAGTGAGACCCAGTACTTC; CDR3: CASSEAPGLLGSETQYF